The clone carrying this T cell receptor (beta chain) occurred many times. The antigen remains undetermined. Time point defined: longitudinal time-point 3. The CDR3 runs 15 residues. Germline CDR1 is SGHRS and CDR2 is YFSETQ. V was clipped by 4 bases and J by 4 bases; unmatched bases: 8. TCRdb re-analysed the 5' RACE reads in MiXCR, keeping a single row per CDR3 protein. The sample includes fewer than 50,000 distinct CDR3 sequences, 12% of them seen just once. This sample is drawn from a study of neurological immune-mediated disorders. Study-wide results and limits: While HTLV-1-associated myelopathy showed the greatest TCR clonal expansion, multiple sclerosis showed the least, falling below healthy controls.

The chain employs TRBV5-1 and TRBJ1-1, with 9 bases matching TRBD1. The material sequenced was PBMCs. This clonotype was sampled from a male donor with HTLV-1-associated myelopathy (HAM/TSP). The DNA of the CDR3 is TGCGCCAGCAGCATAACAGGGGGCACCCCCACTGAAGCTTTCTTT. It yields the protein CASSITGGTPTEAFF.